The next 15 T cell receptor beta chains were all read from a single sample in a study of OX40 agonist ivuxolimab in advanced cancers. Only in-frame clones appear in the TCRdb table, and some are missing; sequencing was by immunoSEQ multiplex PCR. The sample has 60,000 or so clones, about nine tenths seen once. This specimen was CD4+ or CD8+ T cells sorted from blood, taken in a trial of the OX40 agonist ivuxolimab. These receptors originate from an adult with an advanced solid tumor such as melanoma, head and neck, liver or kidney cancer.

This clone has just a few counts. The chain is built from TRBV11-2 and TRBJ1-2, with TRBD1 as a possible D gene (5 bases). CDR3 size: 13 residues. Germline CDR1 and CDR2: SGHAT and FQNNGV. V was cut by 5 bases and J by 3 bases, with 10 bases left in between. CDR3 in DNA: TGTGCCAGCAGCCTCGACAGTGACTATGGCTACACCTTC. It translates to CASSLDSDYGYTF.

The CDR3 DNA follows: TGTGCCAGCAAAATGACAACAACCTACGAGCAGTACTTC. It translates to CASKMTTTYEQYF. The chain employs TRBV2 and TRBJ2-7; the D is unclear. Trimming took off 7 bases at V and 2 bases at J, with 12 bases between the two ends. The germline V gene has CDR1 SNHLY and CDR2 FYNNEI. The CDR3 is 13 amino acids.

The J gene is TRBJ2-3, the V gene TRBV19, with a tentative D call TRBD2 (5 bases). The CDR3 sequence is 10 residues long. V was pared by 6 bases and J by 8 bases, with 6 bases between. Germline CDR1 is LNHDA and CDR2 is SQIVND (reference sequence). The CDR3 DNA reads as TGTGCCAGTAGAAGCGGTACGCAGTATTTT. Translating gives CASRSGTQYF. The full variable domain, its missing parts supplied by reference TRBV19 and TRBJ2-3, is DGGITQSPKYLFRKEGQNVTLSCEQNLNHDAMYWYRQDPGQGLRLIYYSQIVNDFQKGDIAEGYSVSREKKESFPLTVTSAQKNPTAFYLCASRSGTQYFGPGTRLTVL.

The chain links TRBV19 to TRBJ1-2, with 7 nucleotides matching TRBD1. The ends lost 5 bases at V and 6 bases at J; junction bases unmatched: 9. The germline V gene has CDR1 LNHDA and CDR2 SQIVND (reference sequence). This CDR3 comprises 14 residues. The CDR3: CASSSWDRANGYTF. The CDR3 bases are TGTGCCAGTAGTTCATGGGACAGAGCCAATGGCTACACCTTC.

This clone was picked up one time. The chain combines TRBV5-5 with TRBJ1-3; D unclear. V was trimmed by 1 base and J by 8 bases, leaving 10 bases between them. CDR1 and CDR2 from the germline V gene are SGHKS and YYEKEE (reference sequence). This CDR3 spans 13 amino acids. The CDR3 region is CASSLLPRDTIYF. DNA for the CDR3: TGTGCCAGCAGCTTGTTACCAAGGGACACCATATATTTT.

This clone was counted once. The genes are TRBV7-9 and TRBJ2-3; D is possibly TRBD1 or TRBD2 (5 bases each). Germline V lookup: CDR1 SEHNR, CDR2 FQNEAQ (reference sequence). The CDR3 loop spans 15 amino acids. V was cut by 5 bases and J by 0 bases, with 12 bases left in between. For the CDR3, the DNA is TGTGCCAGCAGCACCCGGGACGGTAGCACAGATACGCAGTATTTT. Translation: CASSTRDGSTDTQYF.

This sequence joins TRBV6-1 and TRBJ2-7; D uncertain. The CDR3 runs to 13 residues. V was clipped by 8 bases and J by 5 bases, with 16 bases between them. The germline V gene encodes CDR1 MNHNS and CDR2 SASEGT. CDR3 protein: CASGEQWPHEQYV. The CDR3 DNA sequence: TGTGCCAGCGGAGAGCAATGGCCCCACGAGCAGTACGTC.

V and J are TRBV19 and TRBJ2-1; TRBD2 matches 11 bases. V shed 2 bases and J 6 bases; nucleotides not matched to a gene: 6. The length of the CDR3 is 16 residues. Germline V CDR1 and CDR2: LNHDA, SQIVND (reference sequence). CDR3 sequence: CASSIRLGLAGNEQFF. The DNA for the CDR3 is TGTGCCAGTAGTATAAGGCTCGGACTAGCGGGCAATGAGCAGTTCTTC. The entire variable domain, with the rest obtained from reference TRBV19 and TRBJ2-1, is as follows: DGGITQSPKYLFRKEGQNVTLSCEQNLNHDAMYWYRQDPGQGLRLIYYSQIVNDFQKGDIAEGYSVSREKKESFPLTVTSAQKNPTAFYLCASSIRLGLAGNEQFFGPGTRLTVL.

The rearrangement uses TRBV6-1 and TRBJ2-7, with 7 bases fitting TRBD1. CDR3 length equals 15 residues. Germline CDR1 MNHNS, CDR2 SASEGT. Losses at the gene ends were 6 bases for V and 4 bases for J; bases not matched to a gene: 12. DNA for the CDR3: TGTGCCAGCAGCGCTAGTGGGACAGTAAAGTACGAGCAGTACTTC. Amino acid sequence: CASSASGTVKYEQYF.

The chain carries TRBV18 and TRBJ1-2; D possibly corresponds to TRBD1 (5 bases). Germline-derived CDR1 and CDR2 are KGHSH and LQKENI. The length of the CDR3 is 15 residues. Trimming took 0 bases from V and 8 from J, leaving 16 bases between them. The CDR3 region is CASSPPSRGVQGYTF. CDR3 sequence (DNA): TGTGCCAGCTCACCACCGAGTCGGGGGGTGCAGGGCTACACCTTC. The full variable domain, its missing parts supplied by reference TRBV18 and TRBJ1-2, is NAGVMQNPRHLVRRRGQEARLRCSPMKGHSHVYWYRQLPEEGLKFMVYLQKENIIDESGMPKERFSAEFPKEGPSILRIQQVVRGDSAAYFCASSPPSRGVQGYTFGSGTRLTVV.

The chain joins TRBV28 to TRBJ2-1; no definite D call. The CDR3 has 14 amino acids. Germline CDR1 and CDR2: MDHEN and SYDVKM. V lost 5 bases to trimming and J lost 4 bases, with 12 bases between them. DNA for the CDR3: TGTGCCAGCAGTCTTAGGCGGATTTACAATGAGCAGTTCTTC. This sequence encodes CASSLRRIYNEQFF.

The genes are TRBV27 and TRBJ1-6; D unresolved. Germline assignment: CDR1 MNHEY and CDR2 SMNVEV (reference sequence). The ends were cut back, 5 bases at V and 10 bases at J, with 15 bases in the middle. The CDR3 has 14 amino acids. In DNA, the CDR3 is TGTGCCAGCAGTCCCGTAGGAACGGGGTCACCCCTCCACTTT. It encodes CASSPVGTGSPLHF.

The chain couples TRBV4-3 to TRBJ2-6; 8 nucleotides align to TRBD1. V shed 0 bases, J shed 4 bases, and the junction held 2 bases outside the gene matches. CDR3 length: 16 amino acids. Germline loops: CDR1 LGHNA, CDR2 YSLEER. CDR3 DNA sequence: TGCGCCAGCAGCCAAGATGGGACAGGCGGGGCCAACGTCCTGACTTTC. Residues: CASSQDGTGGANVLTF.

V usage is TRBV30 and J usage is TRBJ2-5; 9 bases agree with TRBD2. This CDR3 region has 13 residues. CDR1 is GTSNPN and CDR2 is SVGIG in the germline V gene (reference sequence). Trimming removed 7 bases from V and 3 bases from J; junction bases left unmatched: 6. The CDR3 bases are TGTGCCTTCGATAGCGGGAGAGAAGAGACCCAGTACTTC. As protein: CAFDSGREETQYF.

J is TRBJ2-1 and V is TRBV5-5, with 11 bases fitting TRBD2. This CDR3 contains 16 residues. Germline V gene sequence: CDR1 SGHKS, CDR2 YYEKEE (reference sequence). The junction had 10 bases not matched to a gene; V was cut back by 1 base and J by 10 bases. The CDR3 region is CASSLTSGRLRHEQFF. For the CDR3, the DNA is TGTGCCAGCAGCTTGACTAGCGGGAGATTGAGACACGAGCAGTTCTTC.